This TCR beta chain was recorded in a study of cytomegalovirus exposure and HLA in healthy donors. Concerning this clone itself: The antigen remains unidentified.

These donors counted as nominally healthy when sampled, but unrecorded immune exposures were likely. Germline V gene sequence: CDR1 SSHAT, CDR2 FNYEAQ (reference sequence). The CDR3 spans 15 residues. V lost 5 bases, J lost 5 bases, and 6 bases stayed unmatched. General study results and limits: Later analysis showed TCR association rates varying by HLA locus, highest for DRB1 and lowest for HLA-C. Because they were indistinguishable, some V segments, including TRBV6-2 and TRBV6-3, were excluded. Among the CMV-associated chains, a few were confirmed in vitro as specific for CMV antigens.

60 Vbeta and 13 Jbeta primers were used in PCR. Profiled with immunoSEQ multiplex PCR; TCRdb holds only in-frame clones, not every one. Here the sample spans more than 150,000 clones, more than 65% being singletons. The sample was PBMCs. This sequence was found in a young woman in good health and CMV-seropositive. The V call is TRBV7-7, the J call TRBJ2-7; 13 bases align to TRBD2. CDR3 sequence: CASSRTSGGVNEQYF. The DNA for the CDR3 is TGTGCCAGCAGCCGGACTAGCGGGGGAGTGAACGAGCAGTACTTC.